The entry below gives a single T cell receptor beta chain sequence along with its context. This clonotype occurred a few times. This receptor's antigen is unknown. No base quality values were provided; no much bigger clone lies one nucleotide off. Library preparation employed PCR. DNA from cultured CD4+ T cells underwent TCR sequencing with the Oncomine TCR Beta short-read assay at the Johns Hopkins FTIC core. The QIAamp micro DNA kit was used to extract genomic DNA from the cultured CD4+ T cells. The Oncomine TCR Beta libraries from cultured CD4+ T cells were pooled using unique dual indexes and then sequenced on an Illumina iSeq 100. Per the original workflow: Non-productive sequences were filtered out, and CDR3s that did not start with C, did not end with F or W, or were shorter than 7 amino acids were discarded. The MANAFEST web application was used to identify antigen-specific clonotypes by comparing peptide-stimulated wells against reference wells and other culture wells. An FDR below 0.05, an odds ratio above 5, and a productive frequency above 0.1% in at least two of three replicate wells were required for clones to be considered positive. Cross-reactive clonotypes were defined as significantly expanded in both SARS-CoV-2 spike wells and at least one common cold coronavirus spike condition. Similarity between CDR3 sequences was evaluated in R version 3.6.1 using Levenshtein distances (stringdist) and unrooted phylogenetic trees (ape). TCRdb passed the public sequencing reads through fastp at Q25 and MiXCR, retaining productive beta sequences. Each CDR3 protein appears once, grouped with its most common genes and DNA. The V and J calls here are based on TCRdb, not the publication. This sample holds fewer than 20,000 distinct CDR3 sequences; roughly 78% were observed only once. The ten largest clones add up to about 15% of the sample.

The sample comes from a study of vaccination and CD4 T cells after COVID-19 (dated by TCRdb to between 2021 and 2024). A note on the overall study: Six males and four females were included in the convalescent cohort, with two Hispanic individuals, seven Caucasians, two Asians and one multiracial person represented. Each participant got two doses of either the Pfizer-BioNTech BNT162b2 vaccine (n=8) or the Moderna mRNA-1273 vaccine (n=2). Post-COVID blood samples from convalescent patients were collected a median of about 110 days after diagnosis, with a range of roughly 35 to 161 days. Post-vaccine blood samples were taken a median of 72 days after the second vaccine dose, with a range of about 13 to 241 days. Culture stimuli were overlapping spike peptide pools from SARS-CoV-2 and from the common cold coronaviruses HCoV-NL63, HCoV-OC43 and HCoV-229E. Control cultures used a CEFX viral epitope pool as positive control, an HIV-1 Nef peptide pool as negative control, or no peptide. In under twelve COVID-19 convalescent patients and a few infection-naive healthy vaccine recipients, researchers compared the spike-specific CD4+ TCR repertoire from before mRNA vaccination with the repertoire from after. The full study reports these points: Of the vaccine-specific clones in convalescent patients, 304 of 307, or nearly all, reacted only to SARS-CoV-2 spike and did not cross-react with common cold coronaviruses. The study included relatively few convalescent patients and did not analyze early timepoints after natural infection. In convalescent patients, a median around 90% of post-vaccine SARS-CoV-2-reactive clones were detected only after vaccination, and vaccine-specific priming was suggested by this finding. The median count of SARS-CoV-2-reactive clonotypes went up from 20 to 25 after infection to some 38 after vaccination, although the change was not significant.

Sample treatment or condition, as interpreted from the label and publication: roughly ten-day PBMC culture with coronavirus spike peptide pools or control peptides (ViraFEST assay). The ViraFEST assay was used in the study, in which antigen-specific T cells were expanded with peptide pools and expanded clonotypes were subsequently identified by TCR sequencing. Negative nucleocapsid antibody tests before and after vaccination confirmed that the healthy vaccine recipients had no prior SARS-CoV-2 infection. Each well held approximately 2 million PBMCs cultured in IMDM containing around 5.1% human AB serum and approximately 9.6 IU/ml IL-2, with approximately 9.2 ug/ml peptide pools added. On days 3 and 7, half of the culture medium was replaced with fresh IL-2-containing medium. After approximately eleven days of culture, CD4+ T cells were isolated by negative selection with the EasySep CD4+ T cell isolation kit. Ficoll-Paque Plus gradient centrifugation was used to isolate PBMCs from whole blood, and the isolated PBMCs were then either used fresh or cryopreserved at -140C. Culture conditions were generally each tested in triplicate wells.

Reading the germline V gene (reference sequence) gives CDR1 SGHAT and CDR2 FQDESV. Reading from cysteine to phenylalanine, the CDR3 counts 16 amino acids. Only the CDR3 part of the read is kept: 48 bases, read in frame from the first base. V ends up 5 bases short and J 4 bases short, with an unmatched junction base count of 10. The V and J segments used are TRBV11-1 and TRBJ2-2, and TRBD1 aligns with 7 junction nucleotides. The material sequenced was CD4+ T cells from blood, cultured in vitro, taken after SARS-CoV-2 vaccination. This clonotype was obtained from a human donor who received a COVID-19 vaccine. CDR3 sequence: CASSRRTSGGTGELFF. Here is the DNA: TGTGCCAGCAGCCGGAGAACCTCAGGGGGCACCGGGGAGCTGTTTTTT.